Presented here are 7 T cell receptor beta chains from one specimen sequenced in a study of T cells in Graves' hyperthyroidism and ophthalmopathy. Amplification of TCR beta CDR3 regions was performed using RNA transcripts as template. Initially, a first-round RT-PCR of the TCR CDR3 employed the HTBI primer set. TCRdb ran MiXCR on the multiplex PCR reads and lists one entry per CDR3 protein. The table has a few hundred thousand distinct CDR3 sequences, around 45% seen once. Sequenced sample: peripheral blood or thyroid tissue (not recorded which). The receptors originated from a young woman with Graves' hyperthyroidism.

This chain uses TRBV20-1 with TRBJ1-6; tentative D call: TRBD1 (5 bases). Germline values: CDR1 DFQATT, CDR2 SNEGSKA (reference sequence). The V and J ends lost 3 bases and 10 bases respectively, with 10 bases between them. The CDR3 is 12 amino acids. The DNA of the CDR3 is TGCAGTGCTAGGGGGCAGAGATCACCCCTCCACTTT. It yields the protein CSARGQRSPLHF.

This chain joins TRBV14 and TRBJ2-1; D is perhaps TRBD2 (6 bases). Per the germline V gene, CDR1 is SGHDN and CDR2 is FVKESK. Trimming shortened V by 8 bases and J by 5 bases, and 16 bases separated the two germline ends. The length of the CDR3 is 14 residues. The CDR3 DNA reads as TGTGCCAGCGGGGACTCAATAGGTAACAATGAGCAGTTCTTC. Amino acids: CASGDSIGNNEQFF.

In its sample, this clonotype was seen many times. V usage is TRBV10-3 and J usage is TRBJ1-4; D gene ambiguous. Germline V CDR1 and CDR2: ENHRY, SYGVKD. The germline V and J ends were trimmed by 2 bases and 8 bases, with 6 bases remaining between them. This CDR3 spans 12 amino acids. The DNA for the CDR3 is TGTGCCATCAGTGAGGGCGGGGAAAAACTGTTTTTT. Its translation: CAISEGGEKLFF.

The chain couples TRBV10-3 to TRBJ1-6; unclear D gene. V was clipped by 2 bases and J by 7 bases, with 12 bases between them. The CDR3 sequence is 15 residues long. CDR1 and CDR2 from the germline V gene are ENHRY and SYGVKD. CDR3 coding DNA: TGTGCCATCAGTGAGGGCGCAGTAGGGAATTCACCCCTCCACTTT. Amino acid sequence: CAISEGAVGNSPLHF.

The V and J genes are TRBV7-9 and TRBJ1-2, with 9 bases identical to TRBD1. Unmatched junction bases numbered 9, after V lost 5 bases and J lost 5 bases. CDR1 and CDR2 from the germline V gene are SEHNR and FQNEAQ (reference sequence). The CDR3 extends over 15 amino acids. The CDR3 sequence is CASSRTGGAGYGYTF. The CDR3 coding sequence is TGTGCCAGCAGCAGAACAGGGGGCGCAGGGTATGGCTACACCTTC. Using reference TRBV7-9 and TRBJ1-2 for the parts outside the CDR3, the full variable domain is DTGVSQNPRHKITKRGQNVTFRCDPISEHNRLYWYRQTLGQGPEFLTYFQNEAQLEKSRLLSDRFSAERPKGSFSTLEIQRTEQGDSAMYLCASSRTGGAGYGYTFGSGTRLTVV.

This clonotype was seen a few times. This chain connects TRBV11-2 to TRBJ2-7; no definite D call. V was pared by 5 bases and J by 6 bases, with 14 bases between. There are 13 residues in the CDR3. Germline V CDR1 and CDR2: SGHAT, FQNNGV. CDR3 in DNA: TGTGCCAGCAGCCTCGCTTTGGCCGGCGAGCAGTACTTC. Encoded protein: CASSLALAGEQYF.

The rearrangement uses TRBV6-1 and TRBJ2-5; 7 positions match TRBD1. Judging by the DNA end, TRBJ2-7 fits better; the J call may be wrong. The V gene's germline CDR1 is MNHNS and CDR2 SASEGT. This CDR3 has 16 amino acids. In nucleotides, the CDR3 is TGTGCCAGCAGTCCCCATCGGACAGGCGGCTCCTACGAGCAGTACTTC. Translating it yields CASSPHRTGGSYEQYF.